This record covers a single T cell receptor beta chain. This clone was detected only a few times. No antigen is known for it. No quality values exist for individual bases; no much larger clone is one base distant. Each collaborating institution followed its own protocols to collect whole blood in K2EDTA tubes. For TCRbeta analysis, collaborators shipped samples in one of three forms: frozen whole blood, isolated PBMCs, or DNA extracted from either of those sample types. TCRbeta CDR3 regions were amplified from genomic DNA using the immunoSEQ Assay, a bias-controlled multiplex PCR. The paper's data handling went like this. Nucleated cell counts per sample were estimated from amplification of reference gene primers within the assay. To quantify the absolute abundance of each unique TCRbeta CDR3 rearrangement, sequence reads were collapsed and filtered. For each sample, productive Simpson clonality was calculated by taking the square root of Simpson's diversity index across productive rearrangements. TCRdb took this table from immuneACCESS and kept in-frame rearrangements with V and J called. Such tables lack part of the clones; where checked against another copy, unresolved V genes explain under half of the gap, and the rest is unexplained. The V and J calls and clone size come from that table; D and trimming were worked out from the DNA. This sample has nearly 95,000 clones in its table, and roughly 90% of those were observed once. The ten largest account for roughly 1.5% of the sample.

The data originate from a study of blood T cell repertoires in COVID-19 (dated by TCRdb to about 2020). At the level of the whole study: The collaborator samples originated in the United States, Italy and Spain and spanned the acute and convalescent phases of COVID-19. Deeply sampled blood TCRbeta repertoires from subjects exposed to, actively infected with, or recovered from COVID-19 were included in the dataset. The repertoires were made available in a free public database intended to serve as a resource for research on the immune response to SARS-CoV-2. Sample metadata almost always included a de-identified subject ID, COVID-19 status, age in years and sex. The prospective study material was composed of cDNA or gDNA derived from T cells, B-cell-depleted T cells, or PBMCs. Where available, HLA class I and class II types were taken from metadata supplied by the sample provider and were not determined by assay-based typing. Samples were obtained from the ongoing ImmuneRACE study (first 160 participants) and from about 1,300 subjects provided by 6 global collaborators.

From cysteine to phenylalanine, the CDR3 is 14 amino acids long. Of all the DNA, just the CDR3 is kept, 42 bases in frame from base 1. In the germline V gene, CDR1 corresponds to MDHEN and CDR2 to SYDVKM. V and J are trimmed by 7 bases and 4 bases, and the gene matches miss 6 bases of the junction. The paper as a whole reports these results and caveats: The quantity of clinical and demographic metadata differed by source and by participant and was supplied without curation.

The sequencing input was peripheral blood. The chain is assembled from TRBV28 and TRBJ1-1; 10 nucleotides in the junction match TRBD1. The sequence came from a human donor with active COVID-19. The donor label of this sample is uncertain. The CDR3 sequence is CASKPWTGGTEAFF. The nucleotide sequence reads as follows: TGTGCCAGCAAACCTTGGACAGGGGGCACTGAAGCTTTCTTT.